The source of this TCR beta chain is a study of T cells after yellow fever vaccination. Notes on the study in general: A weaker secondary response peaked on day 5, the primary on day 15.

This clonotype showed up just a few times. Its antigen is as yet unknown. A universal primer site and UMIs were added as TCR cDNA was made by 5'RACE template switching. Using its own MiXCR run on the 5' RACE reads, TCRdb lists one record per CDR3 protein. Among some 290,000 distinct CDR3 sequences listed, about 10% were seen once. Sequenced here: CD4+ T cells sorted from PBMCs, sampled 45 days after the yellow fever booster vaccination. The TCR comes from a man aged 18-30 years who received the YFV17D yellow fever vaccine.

The CDR3, as DNA: TGTGCCAGCAGGGGACAGGATAACTATGGCTACACCTTC. This gives the protein CASRGQDNYGYTF. The V gene is TRBV7-2, the J gene TRBJ1-2; 8 nucleotides align to TRBD1. Germline V CDR1 and CDR2: SGHTA, FQGNSA. This CDR3 is built from 13 residues. With V trimmed by 6 bases and J by 1 base, 1 base remained unmatched.